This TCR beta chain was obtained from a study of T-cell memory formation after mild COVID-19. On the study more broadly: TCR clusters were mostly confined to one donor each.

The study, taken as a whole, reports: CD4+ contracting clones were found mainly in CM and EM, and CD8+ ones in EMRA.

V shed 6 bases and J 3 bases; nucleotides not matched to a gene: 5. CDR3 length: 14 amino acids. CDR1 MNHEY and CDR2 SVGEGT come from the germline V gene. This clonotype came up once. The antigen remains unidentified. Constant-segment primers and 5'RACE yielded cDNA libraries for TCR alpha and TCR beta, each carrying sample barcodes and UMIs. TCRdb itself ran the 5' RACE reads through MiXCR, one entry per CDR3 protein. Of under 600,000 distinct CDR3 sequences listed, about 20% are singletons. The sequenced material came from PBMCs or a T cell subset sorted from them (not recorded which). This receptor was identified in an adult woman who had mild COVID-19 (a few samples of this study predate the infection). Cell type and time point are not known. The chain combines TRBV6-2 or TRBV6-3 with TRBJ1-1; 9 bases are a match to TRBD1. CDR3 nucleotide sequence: TGTGCCAGCAGAACACAGGGGGCGGACACTGAAGCTTTCTTT. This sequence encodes CASRTQGADTEAFF.